This T cell receptor beta chain emerged from a study of cytomegalovirus exposure and HLA in healthy donors. Background on the study: Prior work identified around 120 million unique TCR beta sequences in around 170 million T cells.

The PCR contained 60 Vbeta and 13 Jbeta primers. Clones were sequenced by immunoSEQ multiplex PCR, and TCRdb holds only the in-frame ones, with some missing. The table lists about 180,000 clones, about 80% of them singletons. The germline V gene encodes CDR1 SGHDT and CDR2 YYEEEE. CDR3 length: 16 residues. The germline V and J ends were trimmed by 2 bases and 0 bases, with 12 bases remaining between them. The chain links TRBV5-6 to TRBJ1-5; D possibly corresponds to TRBD1 (6 bases). This clonotype originated in a woman aged 30 to 39 in good health and CMV-seronegative. Sequenced input: PBMCs. CDR3 in amino acids: CASSFRQGLSNQPQHF. The CDR3 DNA sequence: TGTGCCAGCAGCTTCCGGCAGGGGCTTAGCAATCAGCCCCAGCATTTT.